This is a list of T cell receptor beta chains from one sample in a study of PD-L1 blockade in urothelial cancer. Profiled with immunoSEQ multiplex PCR; TCRdb holds only in-frame clones, not every one. The data show 50,000 to 65,000 clones, around 84% seen once. The source material was PBMCs, sampled around atezolizumab (anti-PD-L1) treatment. These receptor sequences come from a man aged 45-65 years with urothelial cancer. Each CDR3 is given with its conserved first and last residue.

V	J	CDR3
TRBV5-1	TRBJ2-7	CASSYGGGSVEQYF
TRBV19	TRBJ2-2	CASKGVTNTGELFF
TRBV19	TRBJ2-2	CASSLRRDSLNTGELFF
TRBV28	TRBJ1-4	CASSTGQGVGEKLFF
TRBV6-4	TRBJ1-4	CASSPGATNEKLFF
TRBV7-9	TRBJ1-4	CASSFQDSTNEKLFF
TRBV28	TRBJ2-2	CASRSTGEAGELFF
TRBV28	TRBJ1-5	CASRLGTGSQPQHF
TRBV6-6	TRBJ1-2	CALPRGDRYTF
TRBV28	TRBJ2-1	CASSLQREEDEQFF
TRBV4-1	TRBJ1-4	CASSQGRGRGEKLFF
TRBV9	TRBJ2-3	CASSVVLAGTDTQYF
TRBV10-1	TRBJ2-1	CASSESPSRNEQFF
TRBV28	TRBJ2-7	CATYRSGTGYEQYF
TRBV4-2	TRBJ2-7	CASSSADGRAYEQYF
TRBV18	TRBJ1-5	CASSPGQVSQPQHF
TRBV27	TRBJ2-7	CASRRSSGSYEQYF
TRBV5-1	TRBJ2-5	CASNPGTSESTQYF
TRBV27	TRBJ1-1	CASRQAGVTEAFF
TRBV6-1	TRBJ2-7	CASSGGVQEQYF
TRBV19	TRBJ1-1	CASSMGTGSPLNTEAFF
TRBV28	TRBJ1-5	CASRLYDRDNQPQHF
TRBV18	TRBJ2-1	CASSPTSGSNEQFF
TRBV7-2	TRBJ2-4	CASTAARGAKNIQYF
TRBV7-3	TRBJ2-7	CASSHTGGHEQYF
TRBV18	TRBJ2-3	CASSPQGVAGTDTQYF